The clone carrying this T cell receptor beta chain was detected once. This entry comes from a study of control samples from healthy donors and cancer patients. Trimming cost V 8 bases and J 4 bases, with 14 bases left between them. The CDR3 is made up of 14 amino acids. Germline V gives CDR1 LNHDA, CDR2 SQIVND (reference sequence). Some clones are missing from TCRdb's copy, which holds only in-frame ones; the method was immunoSEQ multiplex PCR. The sample lists 120,000 or so clones; 87% were seen once. The chain has TRBV19 and TRBJ2-2, with D hard to call. Sequencing was performed on blood. This receptor was taken from a man younger than 35 in good health. CDR3 region: CASAVGWGTGELFF. The DNA of the CDR3 is TGTGCCAGTGCCGTTGGCTGGGGCACCGGGGAGCTGTTTTTT.